This T cell receptor (beta chain) was captured by sequencing in a study of cytomegalovirus exposure and HLA in healthy donors. Points from the study as a whole: The later analysis indicated that the majority of CMV-associated TCR beta chains appeared HLA-restricted. In terms of immune exposure information, only CMV serostatus was available. Investigators reported fewer than 200 TCR beta chains as tied to cytomegalovirus.

Remarks on this clone: The antigen remains unidentified.

The PCR used 60 Vbeta and 13 Jbeta primers. Here immunoSEQ multiplex PCR was the method, and the copy in TCRdb shows in-frame clones only, minus some. The table has roughly 190,000 clones, approximately 78% seen once. The CDR3 spans 16 residues. Germline V gives CDR1 SGHRS, CDR2 YFSETQ. The V end lost 2 bases, the J end lost 3 bases, and 12 bases lay between the germline ends. The receptor comes from a woman younger than 30 in good health and CMV-seronegative. The chain carries TRBV5-1 and TRBJ2-6; D is perhaps TRBD1 (6 bases). Source material: PBMCs. The CDR3 here is CASSFLRGDGANVLTF. CDR3 DNA: TGCGCCAGCAGCTTCCTCAGGGGTGATGGGGCCAACGTCCTGACTTTC.